One sample yielded the 9 T cell receptor beta chains listed below, sequenced in a study of blood T cells in healthy people across ages. Sample-barcoded 5' priming and a J-beta primer mix drove a second PCR of roughly 6 to 12 cycles. One entry per CDR3 protein results from TCRdb running MiXCR on the 5' RACE reads. The table lists hundreds of thousands of distinct CDR3 sequences, about 34% of them singletons. Sample: blood. The source is a woman aged 80 or over in good health.

There are many counts of this clonotype. The chain uses TRBV10-3 and TRBJ1-2; D not certain. CDR3 length: 13 amino acids. CDR1 is ENHRY and CDR2 is SYGVKD in the germline V gene. The V and J ends lost 0 bases and 5 bases respectively, with 7 bases between them. The CDR3: CAISESIQYGYTF. The CDR3 nucleotides are TGTGCCATCAGTGAGTCTATACAGTATGGCTACACCTTC.

Turning to this clonotype: A read error is possible here, since a much larger clone lies one base away. DNA for the CDR3: TGTGCCAGCAGGGGGTCTACCTACGAGCAGTACTTC. Residues: CASRGSTYEQYF. This rearrangement joins TRBV28 to TRBJ2-7; D unresolved. V lost 6 bases and J 2 bases, leaving 8 bases between the germline ends. Germline CDR1 reads MDHEN; CDR2 reads SYDVKM. This CDR3 is built from 12 residues.

This clonotype was seen ten or more times. A much larger clonotype is one base distant, so this may be a read error. The V gene is TRBV5-1, the J gene TRBJ2-7; TRBD1 might be the D (6 bases). V was shortened by 3 bases and J by 2 bases, with 12 bases between the two germline ends. In germline, CDR1 is SGHRS, CDR2 YFSETQ. The CDR3 contains 14 residues. The CDR3 here is CASSWPGQTYEQYF. CDR3 in DNA: TGCGCCAGCAGCTGGCCAGGACAGACCTACGAGCAGTACTTC. The full variable domain, with the rest looked up from reference TRBV5-1 and TRBJ2-7, is KAGVTQTPRYLIKTRGQQVTLSCSPISGHRSVSWYQQTPGQGLQFLFEYFSETQRNKGNFPGRFSGRQFSNSRSEMNVSTLELGDSALYLCASSWPGQTYEQYFGPGTRLTVT.

This clonotype was seen only a few times. The chain is built from TRBV5-1 and TRBJ1-1; perhaps TRBD1 as D (5 bases). Per germline, CDR1 SGHRS and CDR2 YFSETQ. The CDR3 consists of 16 residues. The ends were cut back, 4 bases at V and 1 base at J, with 17 bases in the middle. The DNA of the CDR3 is TGCGCCAGCAGCCAAGGGCAGGGCTTGAGGAACACTGAAGCTTTCTTT. Residues: CASSQGQGLRNTEAFF.

This chain uses TRBV6-5 with TRBJ1-2; 10 bases map to TRBD1. The V gene end was trimmed by 0 bases and the J gene end by 6 bases; junction bases not matched to a gene: 10. Germline V gene lookup returns CDR1 MNHEY and CDR2 SVGAGI. CDR3 length: 17 residues. CDR3 protein: CASSYSTGGRGHDGYTF. The CDR3 nucleotides read TGTGCCAGCAGTTACTCGACAGGGGGCCGGGGGCACGATGGCTACACCTTC.

Only a few counts were recorded for this clonotype. CDR3 nucleotide sequence: TGTGCCAGCAGTGTGGGCGGCAGATTTAATGAAAAACTGTTTTTT. As protein: CASSVGGRFNEKLFF. This chain joins TRBV2 and TRBJ1-4; no definite D call. V was clipped by 4 bases and J by 4 bases, with 13 bases between them. The V gene's germline CDR1 is SNHLY and CDR2 FYNNEI. CDR3 length: 15 residues. Full variable domain (outside the CDR3, taken from reference TRBV2 and TRBJ1-4): EPEVTQTPSHQVTQMGQEVILRCVPISNHLYFYWYRQILGQKVEFLVSFYNNEISEKSEIFDDQFSVERPDGSNFTLKIRSTKLEDSAMYFCASSVGGRFNEKLFFGSGTQLSVL.

The chain carries TRBV15 and TRBJ1-6; D unresolved. CDR3 length equals 14 residues. From germline, CDR1 is LNHNV and CDR2 YYDKDF (reference sequence). The V end was cut by 4 bases, the J end by 3 bases, with 7 bases between. CDR3 sequence (DNA): TGTGCCACCAGCAAAGACAACTATAATTCACCCCTCCACTTT. Translated: CATSKDNYNSPLHF.

Ten or more counts support this clonotype. The chain uses TRBV7-2 and TRBJ2-1; tentative D call: TRBD2 (6 bases). Germline CDR1 is SGHTA and CDR2 is FQGNSA. The CDR3 has 15 amino acids. Trimming pared 0 bases from V and 9 bases from J, leaving 15 bases between. The CDR3 nucleotides read TGTGCCAGCAGCTTAGCTAGCGGATTATCAGGTGAGCAGTTCTTC. Its translation is CASSLASGLSGEQFF. Based on the CDR3 plus reference TRBV7-2 and TRBJ2-1, the full variable domain is GAGVSQSPSNKVTEKGKDVELRCDPISGHTALYWYRQSLGQGLEFLIYFQGNSAPDKSGLPSDRFSAERTGGSVSTLTIQRTQQEDSAVYLCASSLASGLSGEQFFGPGTRLTVL.

To note about this clonotype: The junction departs from germline at one end; a sequencing error may be responsible. This rearrangement joins TRBV3-1 to TRBJ1-2; TRBD1 might be the D (6 bases). This CDR3 region has 13 residues. Germline CDR1 reads LGHDT; CDR2 reads YNNKEL (reference sequence). The CDR3 sequence: CASNQGGGYGYTF. As DNA, the CDR3 is TGTGCCAGCAACCAAGGAGGGGGTTATGGCTACACCTTC. Complete variable domain (other parts from reference TRBV3-1 and TRBJ1-2): DTAVSQTPKYLVTQMGNDKSIKCEQNLGHDTMYWYKQDSKKFLKIMFSYNNKELIINETVPNRFSPKSPDKAHLNLHINSLELGDSAVYFCASNQGGGYGYTFGSGTRLTVV.